The 20 T cell receptor beta chains presented below share a single source sample, sequenced in a study of graft-versus-host responses after intestinal transplantation. Plated together were about 200,000 CFSE-labeled responder cells and about 200,000 irradiated, violet-dye-labeled stimulator cells. Method: immunoSEQ multiplex PCR; TCRdb's copy keeps in-frame clones and lacks some. This sample yields about 23,000 clones, of which roughly 44% are seen a single time; about 1.3% belongs to the top ten. The sequencing used alloreactive CD8+ T cells from a mixed lymphocyte reaction culture, collected before transplantation. Subset of the sample: CFSE-low proliferating T cells sorted from approximately 6-day pre-transplant mixed lymphocyte reaction (GvH or HvG direction). The receptor set was obtained from a human patient who was an organ donor for intestinal transplantation.

This clone was detected a few times. V is TRBV13 and J is TRBJ2-1, with 11 bases aligning to TRBD2. The CDR3 is 15 residues long. The J segment lost 4 bases and the V segment lost 5 bases, leaving 4 bases of the junction unmatched. Per the germline V gene, CDR1 is PRHDT and CDR2 is FYEKMQ (reference sequence). CDR3 protein: CASSRIAGGYNEQFF. The CDR3 DNA reads as TGTGCCAGCAGCCGCATAGCGGGAGGGTACAATGAGCAGTTCTTC.

This chain joins TRBV7-9 and TRBJ2-1; weak D call: TRBD2 (6 bases). The germline gives CDR1 SEHNR, CDR2 FQNEAQ (reference sequence). The CDR3 is 17 amino acids. Trimming stripped 5 bases from V and 9 bases from J, with 26 bases between. In DNA, the CDR3 is TGTGCCAGCAGCCCCGGTGGGATAGCGGTACCGGGGAGTGAGCAGTTCTTC. It specifies CASSPGGIAVPGSEQFF.

This chain joins TRBV6-5 and TRBJ2-7; no definite D call. Trimming cost V 2 bases and J 6 bases, with 17 bases left between them. Germline V gene data show CDR1 as MNHEY and CDR2 as SVGAGI. The CDR3 is 15 residues long. The CDR3 is CASSYRAGSFGEQYF. The CDR3, as DNA: TGTGCCAGCAGTTACCGGGCCGGATCCTTCGGCGAGCAGTACTTC.

This clone has only one observation. This chain connects TRBV7-9 to TRBJ2-3, with no clear D. Trimming left V 3 bases short and J 3 bases short, with 16 bases between. This CDR3 is 16 amino acids long. CDR1 SEHNR and CDR2 FQNEAQ come from the germline V gene (reference sequence). CDR3 DNA: TGTGCCAGCAGCTTCCCCCCGCTAGTAGGTACAGATACGCAGTATTTT. Translation gives CASSFPPLVGTDTQYF.

The chain has TRBV6-6 and TRBJ2-1; D may be TRBD2 (5 bases). The V gene lost 0 bases and the J gene lost 8 bases, with 14 bases spanning the gap. Germline V gene data show CDR1 as MNHNY and CDR2 as SVGAGI (reference sequence). The CDR3 has 15 amino acids. The CDR3 reads CASSYSLPSIYEQFF. In DNA form, the CDR3 reads TGTGCCAGCAGTTACTCGTTGCCTAGCATCTATGAGCAGTTCTTC.

The chain joins TRBV4-3 to TRBJ2-1; 12 bases map to TRBD2. This CDR3 region has 16 residues. In germline, CDR1 is LGHNA, CDR2 YSLEER. Losses at the gene ends were 5 bases for V and 1 base for J; bases not matched to a gene: 3. The CDR3 nucleotides read TGCGCCAGCAGCAGCCTAGCGGGAGGGTCCTACAATGAGCAGTTCTTC. It codes for CASSSLAGGSYNEQFF.

This clone was observed a few times. CDR3 nucleotide sequence: TGTGCCAGCAGTGAATCGCTCGGGACCACCAGGGATACGCAGTATTTT. This translates into CASSESLGTTRDTQYF. The chain carries TRBV6-1 and TRBJ2-3; tentatively, D is TRBD1 or TRBD2 (5 bases each). This CDR3 region has 16 residues. Germline-derived CDR1 and CDR2 are MNHNS and SASEGT. V shed 2 bases and J shed 6 bases, with 18 bases lying between them.

This clone was observed a few times. The chain recombines TRBV4-1 with TRBJ2-1; TRBD2 matches 9 bases. Germline V lookup: CDR1 MGHRA, CDR2 YSYEKL. This CDR3 region has 18 residues. J lost 3 bases, V lost 1 base, and 10 bases had no gene match. For the CDR3, the DNA is TGCGCCAGCAGCCAAGGGGGTTTAGCGGGAGCTCGCTACAATGAGCAGTTCTTC. It is translated as CASSQGGLAGARYNEQFF.

The CDR3 sequence: CASSQERDTYYEQYF. The CDR3 nucleotides read TGCGCCAGCAGCCAAGAGAGGGACACCTACTACGAGCAGTACTTC. The chain uses TRBV4-3 and TRBJ2-7; the D gene is possibly TRBD1 (6 bases). The V gene lost 0 bases and the J gene lost 3 bases, with 12 bases spanning the gap. The CDR3 is 15 residues long. Germline V CDR1 and CDR2: LGHNA, YSLEER.

The genes are TRBV6-1 and TRBJ1-2; the D is unclear. Germline assignment: CDR1 MNHNS and CDR2 SASEGT. The CDR3 sequence is 12 residues long. V was cut by 6 bases and J by 5 bases, with 10 bases left in between. The CDR3 sequence: CASRICGYGYTF. CDR3 nucleotides: TGTGCCAGCAGAATCTGTGGGTATGGCTACACCTTC.

The J gene is TRBJ1-2, the V gene TRBV5-4, with D unclear. Per germline, CDR1 SGHNT and CDR2 YYREEE (reference sequence). The CDR3 consists of 15 residues. Trimming removed 0 bases at V and 0 bases at J, with 9 bases between. In DNA form, the CDR3 reads TGTGCCAGCAGCTTGGAAGCACACCCTAACTATGGCTACACCTTC. As protein: CASSLEAHPNYGYTF.

This clone appeared a few times. CDR3 sequence (DNA): TGCGCCAGCAGCTTGGAGCCAGCAGTTAGCACAGATACGCAGTATTTT. As protein: CASSLEPAVSTDTQYF. V is TRBV5-1 and J is TRBJ2-3; D gene uncertain. This CDR3 comprises 16 residues. Germline CDR1 SGHRS, CDR2 YFSETQ. V was trimmed by 0 bases and J by 0 bases, leaving 11 bases between them.

CDR3 sequence reads: CASSQDRSVGNEQFF. DNA of the CDR3: TGCGCCAGCAGCCAAGATCGGTCCGTGGGGAATGAGCAGTTCTTC. The chain has TRBV4-3 and TRBJ2-1; no clear D. The V gene's germline CDR1 is LGHNA and CDR2 YSLEER. There are 15 residues in the CDR3. Trimming stripped 0 bases from V and 7 bases from J, with 13 bases between.

This rearrangement joins TRBV7-2 to TRBJ2-7; TRBD1 matches 9 bases. The CDR3 totals 16 residues. In germline, CDR1 is SGHTA, CDR2 FQGNSA. V was pared by 5 bases and J by 0 bases, with 8 bases of the junction left unmatched. The CDR3 DNA follows: TGTGCCAGCAGCCCCGATTGGGGACAGGGCTCCTACGAGCAGTACTTC. This translates into CASSPDWGQGSYEQYF.

This rearrangement joins TRBV6-5 to TRBJ2-7; perhaps TRBD1 as D (5 bases). The CDR3 spans 14 residues. The germline CDR1 and CDR2 sequences are MNHEY and SVGAGI. Trimming removed 2 bases from V and 3 bases from J, with 11 bases in between. The CDR3 reads CASSYGQGGYEQYF. The CDR3 DNA sequence: TGTGCCAGCAGTTACGGGCAGGGTGGCTACGAGCAGTACTTC.

This rearrangement joins TRBV5-1 to TRBJ1-4; D is ambiguous. This CDR3 region has 13 residues. Looked up from germline, CDR1 is SGHRS and CDR2 is YFSETQ. V lost 4 bases and J lost 1, with 5 bases in between. For the CDR3, the DNA is TGCGCCAGCAGCGCAGGAACTAATGAAAAACTGTTTTTT. This translates into CASSAGTNEKLFF.

This clone was observed a handful of times. The chain employs TRBV6-5 and TRBJ2-2; D is uncertain. V was shortened by 11 bases and J by 5 bases, with 12 bases between the two germline ends. From germline, CDR1 is MNHEY and CDR2 SVGAGI. This CDR3 region has 12 residues. Written as DNA, the CDR3 is TGTGCCGCTCAGACCGGTACCGGGGAGCTGTTTTTT. Amino acid sequence: CAAQTGTGELFF.

The rearrangement uses TRBV5-5 and TRBJ1-2; 7 nucleotides match TRBD1. Trimming cost V 2 bases and J 4 bases; bases outside gene matches: 2. Germline CDR1 and CDR2: SGHKS and YYEKEE (reference sequence). The CDR3 length is 13 residues. CDR3 sequence reads: CASSFDRVYGYTF. The CDR3, as DNA: TGTGCCAGCAGCTTCGACAGGGTCTATGGCTACACCTTC.

This clone occurred a few times. The chain uses TRBV19 and TRBJ2-3; D might be TRBD1 (6 bases). The ends were cut back, 2 bases at V and 2 bases at J, with 11 bases in the middle. This CDR3 is built from 15 residues. Germline CDR1 and CDR2: LNHDA and SQIVND (reference sequence). As DNA, the CDR3 is TGTGCCAGTAGTATATTAGGGGGAAACACAGATACGCAGTATTTT. Translation: CASSILGGNTDTQYF.

The rearrangement links TRBV4-3 to TRBJ2-2; 10 nucleotides align to TRBD1. The length of the CDR3 is 18 residues. Trimming took 0 bases from V and 5 from J; bases not matched to a gene: 9. Germline V gene lookup returns CDR1 LGHNA and CDR2 YSLEER. The CDR3, as DNA: TGCGCCAGCAGCCAAGACAGGCACGGACAGGGGGGTACCGGGGAGCTGTTTTTT. It encodes CASSQDRHGQGGTGELFF.